These 27 T cell receptor beta chains share one sample of origin, sequenced in a study of T cells of healthy individuals. TCRdb analysed the 5' RACE reads with MiXCR anew, one entry per CDR3 protein. The sample holds 63,000 or so distinct CDR3 sequences; around 15% are singletons and the top ten take about 4.7%. The origin of the receptors is a human donor in good health.

This clonotype has a count of ten or more. J is TRBJ1-2 and V is TRBV7-2; weak D call: TRBD1 (5 bases). The V end was cut by 5 bases, the J end by 4 bases, with 11 bases between. Germline CDR1 SGHTA, CDR2 FQGNSA. The CDR3 has 13 residues. The CDR3 protein is CASSPPGPYGYTF. The CDR3 DNA sequence: TGTGCCAGCAGCCCCCCAGGGCCCTATGGCTACACCTTC.

Ten or more counts support this clonotype. The chain joins TRBV6-1 to TRBJ2-5; tentatively, D is TRBD1 (6 bases). Germline CDR1 and CDR2: MNHNS and SASEGT. Deletions cut 7 bases from V and 0 bases from J, with 15 bases between. The CDR3 contains 15 residues. The chain's CDR3 is CASISFGTYQETQYF. Written as DNA, the CDR3 is TGTGCCAGCATTTCCTTCGGGACATACCAAGAGACCCAGTACTTC.

This clonotype was counted at least ten times. The chain's CDR3 is CASSLVGNEQFF. As DNA, the CDR3 is TGTGCCAGCAGCTTAGTTGGCAATGAGCAGTTCTTC. The chain recombines TRBV7-8 with TRBJ2-1; D not certain. The V end lost 1 base, the J end lost 6 bases, and 4 bases lay between the germline ends. Germline CDR1 is SGHVS and CDR2 is FQNEAQ. The CDR3 has 12 residues.

The rearrangement joins TRBV7-9 to TRBJ1-1, with TRBD1 matching over 8 bases. The CDR3 is 14 amino acids. CDR1 SEHNR and CDR2 FQNEAQ come from the germline V gene (reference sequence). Trimming cost V 3 bases and J 4 bases; bases outside gene matches: 4. This CDR3 reads CASSFDRGATEAFF. DNA of the CDR3: TGTGCCAGCAGCTTTGACAGGGGAGCCACTGAAGCTTTCTTT.

This clonotype was detected many times. The chain links TRBV6-6 to TRBJ1-1; 8 bases fit TRBD1. The CDR3 consists of 16 residues. The germline CDR1 and CDR2 sequences are MNHNY and SVGAGI (reference sequence). The junction had 13 bases not matched to a gene; V was cut back by 6 bases and J by 4 bases. CDR3 sequence: CASSQDRTGGSTEAFF. The CDR3 region has the DNA TGTGCCAGCAGCCAGGACCGAACAGGGGGAAGCACTGAAGCTTTCTTT.

The chain couples TRBV20-1 to TRBJ2-3, with 11 bases fitting TRBD2. From germline, CDR1 is DFQATT and CDR2 SNEGSKA (reference sequence). Trimming at V came to 6 bases and at J to 2 bases, leaving 10 bases not matched to a gene. The CDR3 is 16 amino acids. The CDR3 coding sequence is TGCAGTGCCCCATCCCCTAGCGGGGGGTTCACAGATACGCAGTATTTT. It codes for CSAPSPSGGFTDTQYF.

Of note for this clonotype: Relative to the germline gene, one junction end is altered; a read error may explain this. The V and J genes are TRBV6-2 or TRBV6-3 and TRBJ2-7, with unresolved D. Germline lookup yields CDR1 MNHEY and CDR2 SVGEGT. CDR3 length: 11 residues. This CDR3 is CASSDSGEQYF. Here the CDR3 DNA reads TGTGCCAGCAGTGACTCGGGCGAGCAGTACTTC.

Many counts were recorded for this clonotype. The genes are TRBV19 and TRBJ1-5, with a weak D call TRBD1 (6 bases). Germline lookup yields CDR1 LNHDA and CDR2 SQIVND (reference sequence). CDR3 length: 16 residues. V gave up 1 base and J gave up 2 bases, with 12 bases separating them. The CDR3 region is CASSIGPWTGNQPQHF. CDR3 DNA sequence: TGTGCCAGTAGTATAGGGCCGTGGACAGGCAATCAGCCCCAGCATTTT. Full variable domain (remainder filled in from reference TRBV19 and TRBJ1-5): DGGITQSPKYLFRKEGQNVTLSCEQNLNHDAMYWYRQDPGQGLRLIYYSQIVNDFQKGDIAEGYSVSREKKESFPLTVTSAQKNPTAFYLCASSIGPWTGNQPQHFGDGTRLSIL.

This clonotype has a count of ten or more. V usage is TRBV6-5 and J usage is TRBJ1-4; maybe TRBD1 (5 bases). This CDR3 contains 15 residues. Trimming stripped 8 bases from V and 0 bases from J, with 13 bases between. Germline V gene lookup returns CDR1 MNHEY and CDR2 SVGAGI. The CDR3 DNA is TGTGCCAGCTCGAAAGACAGCGCAACTAATGAAAAACTGTTTTTT. Protein product: CASSKDSATNEKLFF.

In this sample, this clonotype turned up many times. This CDR3 is CASSRPRGNSPLHF. Here the CDR3 DNA reads TGTGCCAGCAGCCGCCCCAGGGGTAATTCACCCCTCCACTTT. The chain joins TRBV3-1 to TRBJ1-6, with D perhaps matching TRBD1 (6 bases). The CDR3 totals 14 residues. V lost 4 bases, J lost 6 bases, and 10 bases lay in between. The V gene's germline CDR1 is LGHDT and CDR2 YNNKEL (reference sequence).

This clonotype has a count of ten or more. This chain connects TRBV29-1 to TRBJ2-7; no firm D call. This CDR3 contains 13 residues. Germline V lookup: CDR1 SQVTM, CDR2 ANQGSEA. The ends were cut back, 7 bases at V and 0 bases at J, with 13 bases in the middle. The CDR3 nucleotides are TGCAGCGCACAATTCTTCGTCTCCTACGAGCAGTACTTC. It yields the protein CSAQFFVSYEQYF.

This clonotype was picked up many times. The rearrangement links TRBV6-6 to TRBJ2-3; a weak D match, TRBD2 (5 bases). CDR1 and CDR2 (germline): MNHNY, SVGAGI (reference sequence). The CDR3 is 14 amino acids. With 0 bases removed from V and 4 bases from J, the gap between germline ends came to 8 bases. This CDR3 reads CASSYSQEADTQYF. In nucleotides, the CDR3 is TGTGCCAGCAGTTACTCCCAGGAGGCAGATACGCAGTATTTT.

This sequence joins TRBV25-1 and TRBJ2-4; D call uncertain. Per germline, CDR1 MGHDK and CDR2 SYGVNS. This CDR3 contains 12 residues. V was shortened by 4 bases and J by 5 bases, with 6 bases between the two germline ends. The CDR3 sequence is CASSGSQNIQYF. The DNA for the CDR3 is TGTGCCAGCAGTGGCAGCCAAAACATTCAGTACTTC. The full variable domain, its missing parts supplied by reference TRBV25-1 and TRBJ2-4, is EADIYQTPRYLVIGTGKKITLECSQTMGHDKMYWYQQDPGMELHLIHYSYGVNSTEKGDLSSESTVSRIRTEHFPLTLESARPSHTSQYLCASSGSQNIQYFGAGTRLSVL.

The table lists this clonotype with many counts. CDR3 in DNA: TGTGCCATCAGTGAGCTCGCCGATCAAGCAGCGGGAGATACCAATGAGCAGTTCTTC. Protein sequence: CAISELADQAAGDTNEQFF. The V and J genes are TRBV10-3 and TRBJ2-1; 8 positions match TRBD2. The CDR3 runs 19 residues. J lost 6 bases, V lost 2 bases, and 18 bases had no gene match. Germline CDR1 ENHRY, CDR2 SYGVKD.

There are a few counts of this clonotype. The chain uses TRBV5-1 and TRBJ2-5; D is unresolved. Trimming took 0 bases from V and 1 from J, leaving 10 bases between them. Germline V gene data show CDR1 as SGHRS and CDR2 as YFSETQ. The CDR3 is 15 residues long. As DNA, the CDR3 is TGCGCCAGCAGCTTGGTTAGAGCCCCCCAAGAGACCCAGTACTTC. This translates into CASSLVRAPQETQYF.

This clonotype was seen many times. The V and J genes are TRBV6-5 and TRBJ1-1, with D perhaps TRBD1 (6 bases). In germline, CDR1 is MNHEY, CDR2 SVGAGI. The CDR3 totals 15 residues. V was cut by 6 bases and J by 5 bases, with 19 bases left in between. The CDR3 here is CASSPTGSKGTEAFF. In nucleotides, the CDR3 is TGTGCCAGCAGCCCGACAGGATCTAAGGGAACTGAAGCTTTCTTT.

The V call is TRBV4-1, the J call TRBJ2-7; the D call may be TRBD1 or TRBD2 (5 bases each). Germline V gene data show CDR1 as MGHRA and CDR2 as YSYEKL. There are 13 residues in the CDR3. The V end was cut by 6 bases, the J end by 5 bases, with 14 bases between. As DNA, the CDR3 is TGCGCCAGCAGTAGGGGAGAAGCCAACGAGCAGTACTTC. Translating it yields CASSRGEANEQYF.

Concerning this clonotype: A much bigger clone sits one base away, suggesting this may be a read error. The chain has TRBV30 and TRBJ2-2; D is uncertain. Germline V lookup: CDR1 GTSNPN, CDR2 SVGIG (reference sequence). The CDR3 is 11 residues long. Deletions cut 2 bases from V and 6 bases from J, with 4 bases between. The CDR3 DNA sequence: TGTGCCTGGAGTATAGCCGGGGAGCTGTTTTTT. This codes for CAWSIAGELFF.

This clonotype occurred a few times. The V call is TRBV4-2, the J call TRBJ2-3, with D perhaps TRBD1 (5 bases). The CDR3 consists of 17 residues. The germline gives CDR1 LGHNA, CDR2 YNFKEQ. With 2 bases removed from V and 0 bases from J, the gap between germline ends came to 15 bases. For the CDR3, the DNA is TGTGCCAGCAGCCAAACGACAGTCGCCCCTAGCACAGATACGCAGTATTTT. The encoded protein is CASSQTTVAPSTDTQYF.

This clonotype was seen ten or more times. This chain links TRBV20-1 with TRBJ1-1; D is perhaps TRBD1 (5 bases). Germline assignment: CDR1 DFQATT and CDR2 SNEGSKA (reference sequence). The CDR3 extends over 16 amino acids. Trimming stripped 3 bases from V and 3 bases from J, with 20 bases between. CDR3 region: CSASPTAFKDDTEAFF. CDR3 DNA: TGCAGTGCTAGCCCGACAGCATTCAAGGACGACACTGAAGCTTTCTTT.

The CDR3 nucleotides read TGTGCCAGCAGCCAAGCGGGCAGCGGGAGGGCCTCCGAGCAGTACTTC. This gives the protein CASSQAGSGRASEQYF. The V gene is TRBV3-1, the J gene TRBJ2-7, with 10 nucleotides matching TRBD2. V shed 1 base, J shed 6 bases, and the junction held 9 bases outside the gene matches. There are 16 residues in the CDR3. The V gene's germline CDR1 is LGHDT and CDR2 YNNKEL (reference sequence).

In this sample, this clonotype turned up many times. The chain couples TRBV7-9 to TRBJ1-1, with D possibly matching TRBD1 (6 bases). Trimming pared 6 bases from V and 3 bases from J, leaving 11 bases between. CDR3 length: 13 amino acids. Germline CDR1 reads SEHNR; CDR2 reads FQNEAQ (reference sequence). CDR3 protein: CASSSYRDTEAFF. The CDR3 DNA reads TGTGCCAGCAGTTCCTACAGGGACACTGAAGCTTTCTTT.

The chain uses TRBV5-4 and TRBJ2-3, with 12 positions matching TRBD2. The CDR3 loop spans 16 amino acids. Trimming removed 4 bases from V and 3 bases from J; junction bases left unmatched: 6. CDR1 is SGHNT and CDR2 is YYREEE in the germline V gene (reference sequence). The CDR3 is CASSTSLAGGTDTQYF. Here the CDR3 DNA reads TGTGCCAGCAGCACAAGTCTAGCGGGAGGGACAGATACGCAGTATTTT.

This clonotype has only a few counts. V and J are TRBV7-2 and TRBJ2-1; 14 bases line up with TRBD2. V trimming: 4 bases; J trimming: 5 bases; junction bases outside the gene matches: 1. Germline CDR1 and CDR2: SGHTA and FQGNSA. The CDR3 is made up of 15 amino acids. The CDR3 DNA sequence: TGTGCCAGCAGCTCGGGACTAGCGGGGGACAATGAGCAGTTCTTC. This gives the protein CASSSGLAGDNEQFF.

The chain recombines TRBV27 with TRBJ2-1; 11 bases fit TRBD2. Germline trimming cut 4 bases from V and 5 bases from J; bases unmatched to any gene: 4. There are 15 residues in the CDR3. CDR1 MNHEY and CDR2 SMNVEV come from the germline V gene (reference sequence). The CDR3 sequence is CASSSLAGGNNEQFF. CDR3 DNA sequence: TGTGCCAGCAGTTCTCTAGCGGGGGGAAACAATGAGCAGTTCTTC.

V and J are TRBV20-1 and TRBJ2-2, with D perhaps TRBD2 (6 bases). CDR1 is DFQATT and CDR2 is SNEGSKA in the germline V gene (reference sequence). This CDR3 has 14 residues. The V and J ends lost 1 base and 4 bases respectively, with 10 bases between them. CDR3 region: CSARGDSPTGELFF. The CDR3 region has the DNA TGCAGTGCTAGAGGGGACTCCCCCACCGGGGAGCTGTTTTTT.

This clonotype was seen a few times. The chain couples TRBV6-5 to TRBJ2-5; D not certain. This CDR3 is 12 amino acids long. V shed 5 bases and J shed 14 bases, with 18 bases lying between them. CDR1 and CDR2 (germline): MNHEY, SVGAGI. This CDR3 is CASSPQPEPKYF. DNA for the CDR3: TGTGCCAGCAGTCCCCAGCCGGAGCCCAAATACTTC.